The rows below give T cell receptor beta chains drawn from one sample of a study of CD8 T cells in Susac syndrome. TCRdb processed the immunoSEQ multiplex PCR reads anew with MiXCR; each CDR3 protein has one entry. The repertoire holds 120,000 or so distinct CDR3 sequences, with 85% to 95% as singletons. The sequencing sample was made of CD4+ T cells from PBMCs. The receptors were sampled from a human donor with multiple sclerosis. Each CDR3 is given without its conserved first and last residue. Clone size is not always given. Where it is, it says once, few, many or a class for expanded clones.

V: TRBV30; size: once; CDR3: AWSVQWGKEAF
V: TRBV7-9; size: -; CDR3: ASSLGRGASYGKLF
V: TRBV6-5; size: -; CDR3: ASSYSAGGNYGYT
V: TRBV6-5; size: -; CDR3: ASSFAGVETQY
V: TRBV6-1; size: -; CDR3: ASSDRTDANYGYT
V: TRBV4-1; size: -; CDR3: ASSQFTGVTEAF
V: TRBV6-2/TRBV6-3; size: -; CDR3: ASTGLANEQF
V: TRBV10-3; size: -; CDR3: ATRVAQEETQY
V: TRBV3-1; size: -; CDR3: ASSQDWDTRNTGELF
V: TRBV7-2; size: -; CDR3: ASSLSGPGGNIQY
V: TRBV19; size: -; CDR3: ASGEGLAGNNEQF
V: TRBV7-9; size: once; CDR3: ASSFASGYEQY
V: TRBV20-1; size: -; CDR3: SARWGASKNIQY
V: TRBV30; size: -; CDR3: ASPGSGEKLF
V: TRBV5-1; size: -; CDR3: ASSSLGASTDTQY
V: TRBV19; size: -; CDR3: ASGTYFPDTQY
V: TRBV7-2; size: -; CDR3: ASSLVATSGFSYEQY
V: TRBV5-1; size: -; CDR3: ASSQGRGRVDGYT
V: TRBV13; size: -; CDR3: ASTRGKNTEAF
V: TRBV29-1; size: -; CDR3: SVEGGPREQY
V: TRBV30; size: -; CDR3: AYTLGWRNTEAF
V: TRBV5-4; size: once; CDR3: ASSPGGQETQY
V: TRBV20-1; size: -; CDR3: SARDRGAPLH
V: TRBV6-5; size: -; CDR3: ASSTGLVTEAF
V: TRBV7-2; size: -; CDR3: ASSLAGTGKGYT
V: TRBV28; size: once; CDR3: ASTSPHIQGLGNQPQH
V: TRBV20-1; size: once; CDR3: SANNLPGGAF
V: TRBV4-3; size: -; CDR3: ASSQDTSVKGSYT
V: TRBV7-2; size: -; CDR3: ASSLGGDLLYGYT
V: TRBV30; size: -; CDR3: AWDMSSYNEQF
V: TRBV3-1; size: -; CDR3: ASSQQKNYGYT
V: TRBV11-3; size: -; CDR3: ASSLSRGSGEQF
V: TRBV12-3/TRBV12-4; size: -; CDR3: ASSPRVIGRSGANVLT
V: TRBV28; size: -; CDR3: ASSSPGGQGTDTQY
V: TRBV20-1; size: -; CDR3: SAADRGYTGEQY
V: TRBV14; size: -; CDR3: ASSQARHGYT
V: TRBV7-9; size: -; CDR3: ASRRVANTEAF